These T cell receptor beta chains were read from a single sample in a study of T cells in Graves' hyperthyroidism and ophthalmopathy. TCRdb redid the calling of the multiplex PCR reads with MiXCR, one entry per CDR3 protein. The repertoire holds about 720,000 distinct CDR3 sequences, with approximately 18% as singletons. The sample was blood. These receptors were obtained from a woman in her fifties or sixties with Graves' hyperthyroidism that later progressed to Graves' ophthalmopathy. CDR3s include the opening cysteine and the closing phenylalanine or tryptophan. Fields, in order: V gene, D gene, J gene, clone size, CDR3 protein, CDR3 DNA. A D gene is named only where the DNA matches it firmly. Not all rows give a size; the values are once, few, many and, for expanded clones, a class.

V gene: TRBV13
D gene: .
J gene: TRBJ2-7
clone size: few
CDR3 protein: CASSNSLDRTSSYEQYF
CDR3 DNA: TGTGCCAGCAGTAATTCCCTGGACCGTACGAGCTCCTACGAGCAGTACTTC

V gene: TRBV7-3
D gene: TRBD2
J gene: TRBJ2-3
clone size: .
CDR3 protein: CASSPWGGELPDTQYF
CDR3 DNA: TGTGCCAGCAGCCCATGGGGGGGGGAATTGCCAGATACGCAGTATTTT

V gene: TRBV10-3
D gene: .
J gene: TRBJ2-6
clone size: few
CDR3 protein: CATRRDGAYDVLTF
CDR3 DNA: TGTGCCACCCGCCGGGACGGGGCATATGACGTCCTGACTTTC

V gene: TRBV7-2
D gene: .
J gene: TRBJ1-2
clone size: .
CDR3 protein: CASSLVLGGHYGYTF
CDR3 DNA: TGTGCCAGCAGCTTAGTTCTTGGGGGGCACTATGGCTACACCTTC

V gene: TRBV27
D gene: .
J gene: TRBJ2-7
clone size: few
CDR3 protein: CASSTLGTQRSYEQYF
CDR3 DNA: TGTGCCAGCAGTACCCTCGGGACTCAAAGGTCCTACGAGCAGTACTTC

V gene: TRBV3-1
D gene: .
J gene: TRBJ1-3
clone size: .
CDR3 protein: CASSQRVSLGNTIYF
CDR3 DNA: TGTGCCAGCAGCCAGAGGGTCTCTCTCGGAAACACCATATATTTT

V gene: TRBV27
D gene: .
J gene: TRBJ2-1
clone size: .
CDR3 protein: CASSITGYEQFF
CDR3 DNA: TGTGCCAGCAGTATAACAGGCTATGAGCAGTTCTTC

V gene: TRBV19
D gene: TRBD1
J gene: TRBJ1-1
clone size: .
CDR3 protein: CASTLGQINTEAFF
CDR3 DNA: TGTGCCAGTACGCTGGGACAGATAAACACTGAAGCTTTCTTT

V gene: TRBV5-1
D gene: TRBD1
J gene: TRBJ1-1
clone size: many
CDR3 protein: CASSEGQGLNTEAFF
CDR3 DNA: TGCGCCAGCAGCGAAGGACAGGGCTTGAACACTGAAGCTTTCTTT

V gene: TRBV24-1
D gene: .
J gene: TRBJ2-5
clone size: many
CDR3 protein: CATSDNGAEGWETQYF
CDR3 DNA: TGTGCCACCAGTGATAATGGGGCCGAGGGTTGGGAGACCCAGTACTTC

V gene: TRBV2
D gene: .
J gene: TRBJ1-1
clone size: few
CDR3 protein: CASSEEMSGHEAFF
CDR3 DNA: TGTGCCAGCAGTGAAGAGATGAGCGGGCATGAAGCTTTCTTT

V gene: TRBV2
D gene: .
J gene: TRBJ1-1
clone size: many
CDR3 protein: CASSEVGGLEAEAFF
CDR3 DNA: TGTGCCAGCAGTGAAGTCGGGGGGCTTGAGGCTGAAGCTTTCTTT

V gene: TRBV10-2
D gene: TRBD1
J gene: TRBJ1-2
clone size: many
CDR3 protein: CASSPDRDRWYGYTF
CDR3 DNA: TGCGCCAGCAGTCCGGACAGGGACCGATGGTATGGCTACACCTTC

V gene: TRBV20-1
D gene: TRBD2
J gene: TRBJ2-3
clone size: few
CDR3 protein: CSARGTSPTGTDTQYF
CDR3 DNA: TGCAGTGCTAGAGGGACTAGCCCCACCGGCACAGATACGCAGTATTTT

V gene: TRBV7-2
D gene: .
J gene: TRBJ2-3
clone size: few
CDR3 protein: CASSPGARADTQYF
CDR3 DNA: TGTGCCAGCAGCCCTGGGGCCCGGGCAGATACGCAGTATTTT

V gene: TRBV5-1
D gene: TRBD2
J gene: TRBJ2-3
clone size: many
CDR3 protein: CASSLAAGGSDTQYF
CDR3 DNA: TGCGCCAGCAGCTTGGCGGCGGGGGGGTCAGATACGCAGTATTTT

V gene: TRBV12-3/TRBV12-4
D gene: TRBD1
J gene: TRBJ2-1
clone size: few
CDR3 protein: CASSLPGTGVNEQFF
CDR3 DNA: TGTGCCAGCAGTTTACCCGGGACAGGGGTGAATGAGCAGTTCTTC

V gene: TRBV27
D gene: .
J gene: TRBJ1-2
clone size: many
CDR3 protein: CASGRNPGQLGYTF
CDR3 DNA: TGTGCCAGCGGCAGAAACCCCGGACAGTTGGGCTACACCTTC

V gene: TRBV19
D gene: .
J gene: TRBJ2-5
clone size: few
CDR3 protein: CASSAGPTQYF
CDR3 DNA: TGTGCCAGTAGTGCGGGACCGACCCAGTACTTC

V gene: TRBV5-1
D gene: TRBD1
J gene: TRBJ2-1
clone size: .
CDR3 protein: CASTQTGQGAYNEQFF
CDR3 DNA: TGCGCCAGCACCCAAACAGGACAGGGGGCCTACAATGAGCAGTTCTTC

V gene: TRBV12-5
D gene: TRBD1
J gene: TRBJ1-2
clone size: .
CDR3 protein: CASGLATGINYGYTF
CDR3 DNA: TGTGCTAGTGGTTTGGCGACAGGGATTAACTATGGCTACACCTTC

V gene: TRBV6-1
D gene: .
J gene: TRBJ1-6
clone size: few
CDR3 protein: CAGQLSYNSPLHF
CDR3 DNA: TGTGCCGGGCAGCTCTCCTATAATTCACCCCTCCACTTT

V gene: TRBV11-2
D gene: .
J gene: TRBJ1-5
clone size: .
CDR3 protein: CASSLGSSGNQPQHF
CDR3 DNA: TGTGCCAGCAGCTTAGGAAGTTCCGGAAATCAGCCCCAGCATTTT

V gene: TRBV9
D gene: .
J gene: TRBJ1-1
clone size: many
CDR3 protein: CASSVAGKTEAFF
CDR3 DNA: TGTGCCAGCAGCGTAGCGGGGAAAACTGAAGCTTTCTTT

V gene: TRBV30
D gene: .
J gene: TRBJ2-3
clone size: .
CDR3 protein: CAWFATLGGLTDTQYF
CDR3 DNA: TGTGCCTGGTTCGCCACCTTAGGGGGTCTAACAGATACGCAGTATTTT

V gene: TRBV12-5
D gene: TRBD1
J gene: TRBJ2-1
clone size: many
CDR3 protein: CASGIGTGGGNEQFF
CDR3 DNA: TGTGCTAGTGGTATCGGGACAGGGGGCGGGAATGAGCAGTTCTTC

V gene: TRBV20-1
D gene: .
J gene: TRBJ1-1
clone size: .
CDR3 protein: CSARSLGGNTEAFF
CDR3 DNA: TGCAGTGCTAGATCACTAGGCGGGAACACTGAAGCTTTCTTT

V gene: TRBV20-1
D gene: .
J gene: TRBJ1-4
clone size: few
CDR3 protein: CSAIPGTSDNEKLFF
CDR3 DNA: TGCAGTGCTATACCTGGGACGTCCGATAATGAAAAACTGTTTTTT

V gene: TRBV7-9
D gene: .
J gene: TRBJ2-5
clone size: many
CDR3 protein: CASSLGVQGAETQYF
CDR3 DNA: TGTGCCAGCAGCTTAGGTGTCCAGGGCGCGGAGACCCAGTACTTC

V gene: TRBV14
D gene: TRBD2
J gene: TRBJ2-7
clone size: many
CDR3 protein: CASSQGLAGYEQYF
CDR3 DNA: TGTGCCAGCAGCCAAGGACTAGCGGGCTACGAGCAGTACTTC

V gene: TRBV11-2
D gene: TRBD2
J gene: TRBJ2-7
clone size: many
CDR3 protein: CASSLLAASSYEQYF
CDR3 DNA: TGTGCCAGCAGCCTCCTAGCGGCGAGCTCCTACGAGCAGTACTTC

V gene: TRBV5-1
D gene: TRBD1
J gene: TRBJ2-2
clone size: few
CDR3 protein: CASSSQGVGELFF
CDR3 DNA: TGCGCCAGCAGCTCCCAGGGGGTCGGGGAGCTGTTTTTT

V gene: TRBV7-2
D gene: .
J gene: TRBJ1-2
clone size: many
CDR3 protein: CASSLAAGHYGYTF
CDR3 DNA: TGTGCCAGCAGCTTAGCGGCAGGGCACTATGGCTACACCTTC

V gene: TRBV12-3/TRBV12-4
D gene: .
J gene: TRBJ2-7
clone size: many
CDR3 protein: CASNVGGVSYEQYF
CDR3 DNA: TGTGCCAGCAACGTCGGGGGAGTATCCTACGAGCAGTACTTC

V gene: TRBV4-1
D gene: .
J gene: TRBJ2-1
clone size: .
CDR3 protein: CASSQNRGAWYNEQFF
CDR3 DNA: TGCGCCAGCAGCCAAAATAGAGGGGCTTGGTACAATGAGCAGTTCTTC

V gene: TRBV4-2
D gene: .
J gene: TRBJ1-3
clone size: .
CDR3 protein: CASSQVEGRAGNTIYF
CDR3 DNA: TGTGCCAGCAGCCAAGTTGAGGGTCGGGCTGGAAACACCATATATTTT

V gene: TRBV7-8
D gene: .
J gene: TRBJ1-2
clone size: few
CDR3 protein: CAAGDANYGYTF
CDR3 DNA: TGTGCCGCGGGGGATGCTAACTATGGCTACACCTTC

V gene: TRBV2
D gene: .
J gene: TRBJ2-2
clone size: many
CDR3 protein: CASIPGSGAGELFF
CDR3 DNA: TGTGCCAGCATCCCGGGGTCAGGGGCCGGGGAGCTGTTTTTT

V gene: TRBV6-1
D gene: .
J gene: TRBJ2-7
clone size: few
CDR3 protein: CASSSGTQSSYEQYF
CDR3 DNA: TGTGCCAGCAGCTCGGGGACGCAAAGCTCCTACGAGCAGTACTTC

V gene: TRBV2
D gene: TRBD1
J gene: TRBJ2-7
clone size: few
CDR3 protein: CASSDDRGEQYF
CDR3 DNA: TGTGCCAGCAGTGATGACAGGGGCGAGCAGTACTTC

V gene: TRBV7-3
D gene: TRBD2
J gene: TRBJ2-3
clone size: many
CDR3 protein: CASSLTGTSSASTDTQYF
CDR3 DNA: TGTGCCAGCAGCTTAACGGGGACTAGCAGCGCTAGCACAGATACGCAGTATTTT

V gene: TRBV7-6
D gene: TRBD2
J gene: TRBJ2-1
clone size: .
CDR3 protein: CASSDARGGLSSYNEQFF
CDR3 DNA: TGTGCCAGCAGCGATGCCCGGGGGGGATTGAGCTCCTACAATGAGCAGTTCTTC

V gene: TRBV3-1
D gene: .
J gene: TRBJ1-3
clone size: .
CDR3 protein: CASSQDGVSGRPIYF
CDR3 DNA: TGTGCCAGCAGCCAAGACGGTGTGTCGGGTCGCCCCATATATTTT

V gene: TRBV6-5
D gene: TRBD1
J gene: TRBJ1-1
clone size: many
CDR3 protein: CASSYLGQGTEAFF
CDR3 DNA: TGTGCCAGCAGTTACCTAGGACAGGGCACTGAAGCTTTCTTT

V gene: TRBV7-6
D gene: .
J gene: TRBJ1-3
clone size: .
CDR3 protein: CASSPGPVKLGDTIYF
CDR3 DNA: TGTGCCAGCAGCCCCGGGCCGGTAAAGCTAGGAGACACCATATATTTT

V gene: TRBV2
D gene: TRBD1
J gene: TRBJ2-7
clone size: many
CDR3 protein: CASREDRDSYEQYF
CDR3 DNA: TGTGCCAGCAGAGAGGACAGGGACTCCTACGAGCAGTACTTC

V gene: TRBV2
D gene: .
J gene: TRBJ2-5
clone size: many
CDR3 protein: CASSADWDETQYF
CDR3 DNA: TGTGCCAGCAGTGCGGACTGGGACGAGACCCAGTACTTC

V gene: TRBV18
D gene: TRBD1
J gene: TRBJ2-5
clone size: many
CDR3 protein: CASSIWRTGKETQYF
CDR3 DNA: TGTGCCAGCTCAATCTGGCGGACAGGGAAGGAGACCCAGTACTTC

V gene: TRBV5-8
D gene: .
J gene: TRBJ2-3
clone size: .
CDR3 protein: CASSLPVGGSTDTQYF
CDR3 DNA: TGTGCCAGCAGCTTGCCGGTCGGGGGAAGCACAGATACGCAGTATTTT

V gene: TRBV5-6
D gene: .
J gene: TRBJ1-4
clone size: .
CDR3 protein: CASSLGTRDEKLFF
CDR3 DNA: TGTGCCAGCAGCTTGGGGACTCGTGATGAAAAACTGTTTTTT

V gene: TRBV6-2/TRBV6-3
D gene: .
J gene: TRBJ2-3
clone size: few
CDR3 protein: CASSPTPSTDTQYF
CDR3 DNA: TGTGCCAGCAGTCCTACACCCTCTACAGATACGCAGTATTTT

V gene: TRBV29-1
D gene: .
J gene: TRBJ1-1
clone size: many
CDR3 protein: CSVKGAGRGTEAFF
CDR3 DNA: TGCAGCGTTAAAGGGGCAGGGCGAGGGACTGAAGCTTTCTTT